The TCR beta chain under discussion was sequenced for a study of cytomegalovirus exposure and HLA in healthy donors. The study, taken as a whole, reports: Highly shared sequence variants in one cluster were likely a sequencing artifact. The listing of some 170 TCR beta chains classed them as cytomegalovirus-associated. Later analysis reportedly placed an Asian-associated ancestry cluster below the roughly 600-donor mean in N-insertions.

PCR primers comprised 60 Vbeta and 13 Jbeta primers. The repertoire was sequenced with immunoSEQ multiplex PCR; TCRdb's copy has only in-frame clones and lacks some. Of more than 95,000 clones in the sample, around 68% were seen once. Regarding donors, all were healthy bone marrow donors. Notes on this clone: Its antigen is undetermined.

Germline loops: CDR1 MGHRA, CDR2 YSYEKL. Trimming left V 1 base short and J 0 bases short, with 15 bases between. This CDR3 has 17 residues. The receptor was derived from a woman between 50 and 59 years old in good health and CMV-seropositive. The chain has TRBV4-1 and TRBJ1-1, with D uncertain. The sample taken for sequencing was PBMCs. The CDR3 is CASSQVGGIMMNTEAFF. The CDR3 DNA reads TGCGCCAGCAGCCAAGTGGGCGGGATCATGATGAACACTGAAGCTTTCTTT.